Below, 32 T cell receptor beta chains from the same sample are listed, as sequenced in a study of response to subunit inactivated influenza vaccine. A single record per CDR3 protein comes from TCRdb applying MiXCR to the RT-PCR reads. This table has a few hundred thousand distinct CDR3 sequences, approximately 23% appearing once. The source material was PBMCs from blood, sampled around 22 months after vaccination. Every receptor here comes from a man aged 50-75 years who received an inactivated influenza vaccine.

The chain combines TRBV12-3 or TRBV12-4 with TRBJ2-2, with a weak D call TRBD2 (6 bases). Trimming left V 3 bases short and J 4 bases short, with 12 bases between. The CDR3 covers 15 residues. As DNA, the CDR3 is TGTGCCAGCAGTTTGGGCGGGGTGACCACCGGGGAGCTGTTTTTT. Protein sequence: CASSLGGVTTGELFF.

The V call is TRBV29-1, the J call TRBJ2-1, with TRBD2 matching 9 bases. Germline V gene lookup returns CDR1 SQVTM and CDR2 ANQGSEA. The CDR3 contains 17 residues. The ends lost 5 bases at V and 8 bases at J; junction bases unmatched: 19. CDR3 bases: TGCAGCGTTCATGGAGCGGGAGGATCCGGGTACAGGGATGAGCAGTTCTTC. This sequence encodes CSVHGAGGSGYRDEQFF.

This clonotype showed up just a few times. V is TRBV28 and J is TRBJ1-1; TRBD1 is a possible D gene (6 bases). Trimming left V 7 bases short and J 6 bases short, with 21 bases between. The CDR3 runs to 15 residues. CDR1 is MDHEN and CDR2 is SYDVKM in the germline V gene. The CDR3 loop is CASIGGGLKSAEAFF. CDR3 in DNA: TGTGCCAGCATCGGTGGGGGGCTAAAGTCAGCTGAAGCTTTCTTT. Full variable domain (rest looked up from reference TRBV28 and TRBJ1-1): DVKVTQSSRYLVKRTGEKVFLECVQDMDHENMFWYRQDPGLGLRLIYFSYDVKMKEKGDIPEGYSVSREKKERFSLILESASTNQTSMYLCASIGGGLKSAEAFFGQGTRLTVV.

This clonotype was seen more than once but under ten times. This sequence joins TRBV5-6 and TRBJ1-2; D remains ambiguous. With 4 bases removed from V and 4 bases from J, the gap between germline ends came to 14 bases. The CDR3 runs to 14 residues. CDR1 and CDR2 from the germline V gene are SGHDT and YYEEEE. DNA of the CDR3: TGTGCCAGCAGCCTTCTCGACCTTCGCTATGGCTACACCTTC. It codes for CASSLLDLRYGYTF.

CDR3 residues: CASSQDFSGRDSTGELFF. The CDR3, as DNA: TGTGCCAGCAGCCAAGATTTCAGCGGCAGAGATAGCACCGGGGAGCTGTTTTTT. The chain recombines TRBV4-2 with TRBJ2-2, with TRBD2 as a possible D gene (5 bases). In germline, CDR1 is LGHNA, CDR2 YNFKEQ. Trimming took off 0 bases at V and 4 bases at J, with 18 bases between the two ends. This CDR3 contains 18 residues.

The CDR3 nucleotides are TGTGCCAGCAGTTACTCTACGGCTCAGCCCCAGCATTTT. It codes for CASSYSTAQPQHF. J is TRBJ1-5 and V is TRBV6-2 or TRBV6-3; D not certain. Trimming took off 0 bases at V and 6 bases at J, with 6 bases between the two ends. The CDR3 consists of 13 residues. Germline CDR1 reads MNHEY; CDR2 reads SVGEGT.

This chain uses TRBV20-1 with TRBJ2-7, with 11 bases matching TRBD2. Germline assignment: CDR1 DFQATT and CDR2 SNEGSKA (reference sequence). The trim removed 0 bases at V and 3 bases at J, leaving 10 bases unmatched. The CDR3 consists of 17 residues. Here the CDR3 reads CSARDRRLAGKHYEQYF. In nucleotides, the CDR3 is TGCAGTGCTAGAGATCGGCGACTAGCGGGGAAACACTACGAGCAGTACTTC.

This clonotype was seen only a few times. The chain combines TRBV10-2 with TRBJ2-7; 8 bases map to TRBD1. In germline, CDR1 is WSHSY, CDR2 SAAADI. V gave up 6 bases and J gave up 5 bases; unmatched junction bases: 6. This CDR3 spans 13 amino acids. CDR3 in amino acids: CASSTGQVHEQYF. CDR3 sequence (DNA): TGCGCCAGCAGCACGGGACAGGTCCACGAGCAGTACTTC.

This clonotype turned up a few times. J is TRBJ1-2 and V is TRBV9, with a tentative D call TRBD1 (6 bases). V gave up 0 bases and J gave up 0 bases, with 12 bases separating them. CDR1 SGDLS and CDR2 YYNGEE come from the germline V gene. The CDR3 runs to 16 residues. The CDR3 bases are TGTGCCAGCAGCGTAGCTGGTCAGGGGCCTAACTATGGCTACACCTTC. Translating gives CASSVAGQGPNYGYTF.

The gene calls are TRBV11-2 and TRBJ2-1; tentatively, D is TRBD2 (7 bases). Germline CDR1 reads SGHAT; CDR2 reads FQNNGV. Trimming took off 0 bases at V and 8 bases at J, with 23 bases between the two ends. This CDR3 contains 18 residues. CDR3 loop: CASSLEGVRGGGVHEQFF. The CDR3 coding sequence is TGTGCCAGCAGCTTAGAAGGAGTGAGGGGGGGAGGCGTCCATGAGCAGTTCTTC.

In this sample, this clonotype turned up a few times. The rearrangement joins TRBV30 to TRBJ1-2; no clear D gene. The CDR3 contains 13 residues. The V end was cut by 2 bases, the J end by 7 bases, with 14 bases between. Germline V gene lookup returns CDR1 GTSNPN and CDR2 SVGIG (reference sequence). CDR3 nucleotides: TGTGCCTGGAGTCTAGGGTTTCGGCCTGGCTACACCTTC. This translates into CAWSLGFRPGYTF.

J is TRBJ1-2 and V is TRBV15, with a weak D call TRBD1 (6 bases). V was clipped by 0 bases and J by 8 bases, with 16 bases between them. Germline V gives CDR1 LNHNV, CDR2 YYDKDF (reference sequence). This CDR3 has 15 amino acids. The chain's CDR3 is CATSRDSLAGDGYTF. As DNA, the CDR3 is TGTGCCACCAGCAGAGATTCACTCGCAGGGGACGGCTACACCTTC.

The sample holds a few counts of this clonotype. V is TRBV20-1 and J is TRBJ2-7, with 9 bases aligning to TRBD1. This CDR3 is built from 15 residues. V lost 1 base to trimming and J lost 5 bases; unmatched junction nucleotides: 9. From germline, CDR1 is DFQATT and CDR2 SNEGSKA (reference sequence). The CDR3 DNA reads TGCAGTGCTAGAGTTCAGGACAGGGGTTTTGACGAGCAGTACTTC. Its protein product is CSARVQDRGFDEQYF.

This clonotype has only a few counts. V is TRBV19 and J is TRBJ1-5, with D perhaps matching TRBD1 (6 bases). In germline, CDR1 is LNHDA, CDR2 SQIVND (reference sequence). The V end lost 4 bases, the J end lost 4 bases, and 11 bases lay between the germline ends. CDR3 length equals 14 residues. The CDR3, as DNA: TGTGCCAGTAGTAGAGGACAGCCTAATCAGCCCCAGCATTTT. Its translation: CASSRGQPNQPQHF. Full variable domain (missing parts from reference TRBV19 and TRBJ1-5): DGGITQSPKYLFRKEGQNVTLSCEQNLNHDAMYWYRQDPGQGLRLIYYSQIVNDFQKGDIAEGYSVSREKKESFPLTVTSAQKNPTAFYLCASSRGQPNQPQHFGDGTRLSIL.

V usage is TRBV6-5 and J usage is TRBJ2-2; D remains ambiguous. V lost 2 bases to trimming and J lost 0 bases, with 7 bases between them. The CDR3 totals 15 residues. CDR1 is MNHEY, CDR2 SVGAGI, per germline. The CDR3 reads CASSYVGANTGELFF. Here the CDR3 DNA reads TGTGCCAGCAGTTACGTGGGCGCGAACACCGGGGAGCTGTTTTTT.

By proportion, this clonotype is medium-sized. The rearrangement joins TRBV7-8 to TRBJ2-5; D possibly corresponds to TRBD2 (5 bases). Trimming took 5 bases from V and 5 from J, leaving 15 bases between them. Germline V gene lookup returns CDR1 SGHVS and CDR2 FQNEAQ. This CDR3 has 14 amino acids. Here the CDR3 reads CASSHYPPGETQYF. For the CDR3, the DNA is TGTGCCAGCAGCCATTATCCCCCGGGGGAGACCCAGTACTTC.

The V and J genes are TRBV5-6 and TRBJ2-7; no clear D. The CDR3 has 15 residues. The V end lost 2 bases, the J end lost 1 base, and 13 bases lay between the germline ends. Per germline, CDR1 SGHDT and CDR2 YYEEEE. The CDR3 coding sequence is TGTGCCAGCAGCTTTGGTACGGTCCTTTCCTACGAGCAGTACTTC. It encodes CASSFGTVLSYEQYF.

The chain recombines TRBV3-1 with TRBJ2-7; no clear D. CDR1 and CDR2 from the germline V gene are LGHDT and YNNKEL (reference sequence). The ends were cut back, 5 bases at V and 6 bases at J, with 14 bases in the middle. The CDR3 covers 13 residues. CDR3 residues: CASSKMTASEQYF. The CDR3 DNA is TGTGCCAGCAGCAAAATGACGGCGTCCGAGCAGTACTTC.

The rearrangement joins TRBV5-5 to TRBJ2-7, with 7 nucleotides matching TRBD2. The trim removed 4 bases at V and 0 bases at J, leaving 13 bases unmatched. The CDR3 spans 17 residues. The germline V gene encodes CDR1 SGHKS and CDR2 YYEKEE (reference sequence). CDR3 sequence reads: CASSQSLGRANSYEQYF. CDR3 DNA sequence: TGTGCCAGCAGCCAATCCCTGGGGAGGGCCAACTCCTACGAGCAGTACTTC.

This clonotype came up a few times. The chain is built from TRBV3-1 and TRBJ2-1; D is undetermined. V was shortened by 0 bases and J by 9 bases, with 18 bases between the two germline ends. Per germline, CDR1 LGHDT and CDR2 YNNKEL (reference sequence). CDR3 length equals 16 residues. As DNA, the CDR3 is TGTGCCAGCAGCCAAGATTGGGCTATAGGTGGCTCTGAGCAGTTCTTC. Translated: CASSQDWAIGGSEQFF.

The chain has TRBV7-2 and TRBJ1-2; D is unclear. Looked up from germline, CDR1 is SGHTA and CDR2 is FQGNSA. The CDR3 is made up of 17 amino acids. Trimming shortened V by 0 bases and J by 7 bases, and 21 bases separated the two germline ends. The CDR3 reads CASSLARPDGEGGGYTF. The CDR3 bases are TGTGCCAGCAGCTTAGCGCGGCCGGACGGCGAAGGAGGTGGCTACACCTTC.

This chain connects TRBV20-1 to TRBJ1-5, with D maybe TRBD1 (6 bases). Germline V lookup: CDR1 DFQATT, CDR2 SNEGSKA (reference sequence). This CDR3 has 12 residues. Trimming pared 4 bases from V and 4 bases from J, leaving 8 bases between. The CDR3: CSATGQNQPQHF. The DNA for the CDR3 is TGCAGTGCTACTGGACAGAATCAGCCCCAGCATTTT.

This clonotype was counted only a few times. The rearrangement links TRBV20-1 to TRBJ1-5; 8 bases align to TRBD1. This CDR3 has 15 residues. Germline CDR1 is DFQATT and CDR2 is SNEGSKA (reference sequence). Trimming cost V 6 bases and J 2 bases; bases outside gene matches: 9. CDR3 bases: TGCAGTGCGTGTAGGACAGGGCGCGGCAATCAGCCCCAGCATTTT. This gives the protein CSACRTGRGNQPQHF.

This chain links TRBV11-2 with TRBJ1-1; D is possibly TRBD1 (5 bases). The CDR3 has 17 amino acids. Germline CDR1 is SGHAT and CDR2 is FQNNGV. V lost 1 base and J lost 3, with 18 bases in between. CDR3 residues: CASSLVGRASQYTEAFF. The CDR3 bases are TGTGCCAGCAGCTTAGTCGGCAGGGCTAGTCAATACACTGAAGCTTTCTTT.

V usage is TRBV4-3 and J usage is TRBJ1-2; D is unresolved. The CDR3 sequence is 15 residues long. Germline loops: CDR1 LGHNA, CDR2 YSLEER. Trimming left V 3 bases short and J 3 bases short, with 14 bases between. The CDR3, as DNA: TGCGCCAGCAGCCAGAGGACGGCGTCCGACTATGGCTACACCTTC. Translated: CASSQRTASDYGYTF.

This clonotype was detected a few times. The chain has TRBV5-6 and TRBJ2-1, with TRBD2 as a possible D gene (6 bases). The CDR3 length is 13 residues. V lost 0 bases, J lost 9 bases, and 10 bases lay in between. From germline, CDR1 is SGHDT and CDR2 YYEEEE. The CDR3 here is CASSLVWRAEQFF. The CDR3 nucleotides read TGTGCCAGCAGCTTGGTTTGGAGGGCTGAGCAGTTCTTC.

The rearrangement joins TRBV4-1 to TRBJ2-1, with 10 bases matching TRBD2. This CDR3 comprises 16 residues. V gave up 3 bases and J gave up 3 bases; unmatched junction bases: 5. Germline V gives CDR1 MGHRA, CDR2 YSYEKL. CDR3 DNA: TGCGCCAGCAGCCACCCTAGCGGGAGTATCTACAATGAGCAGTTCTTC. Encoded protein: CASSHPSGSIYNEQFF.

This clonotype was detected ten times or more. The V call is TRBV7-9, the J call TRBJ1-1; TRBD1 might be the D (6 bases). The CDR3 length is 13 residues. V lost 6 bases, J lost 4 bases, and 12 bases lay in between. Germline CDR1 and CDR2: SEHNR and FQNEAQ (reference sequence). CDR3: CASSFRGPTEAFF. CDR3 nucleotides: TGTGCCAGCAGTTTTCGGGGGCCCACTGAAGCTTTCTTT.

CDR3 DNA sequence: TGTGCCAGCAGAGTTATGGGGAGGGGGTTCGACGAGCAGAACTTC. Its translation: CASRVMGRGFDEQNF. The genes are TRBV21-1 and TRBJ2-7; whether TRBD2, the table's D call, matches the DNA was not checked. TRBV21-1 is a pseudogene. The CDR3 totals 15 residues.

The gene calls are TRBV7-9 and TRBJ2-2; D gene uncertain. From germline, CDR1 is SEHNR and CDR2 FQNEAQ (reference sequence). V lost 0 bases and J 9 bases, leaving 8 bases between the germline ends. The CDR3 consists of 13 residues. CDR3 nucleotide sequence: TGTGCCAGCAGCTTAGCTGCTGTTCGGGAGCTGTTTTTT. Translation gives CASSLAAVRELFF.

A remark on this clonotype: One end of the junction does not line up with germline, which may come from a read error. This sequence joins TRBV20-1 and TRBJ1-6; D possibly corresponds to TRBD1 (6 bases). The CDR3 is 15 amino acids. Germline V lookup: CDR1 DFQATT, CDR2 SNEGSKA (reference sequence). The CDR3 DNA follows: TGCAGTGCTAGAGATTCAGGCCAGGGGAATTCAGCCCTCCACTTT. It specifies CSARDSGQGNSALHF.

The chain carries TRBV6-1 and TRBJ1-2; D uncertain. Germline V lookup: CDR1 MNHNS, CDR2 SASEGT. V lost 5 bases and J lost 1, with 11 bases in between. The CDR3 totals 14 residues. The DNA for the CDR3 is TGTGCCAGCAGTCCCCCGCCCGTTAACTATGGCTACACCTTC. As protein: CASSPPPVNYGYTF.